This T cell receptor beta chain was profiled in a study of cytomegalovirus exposure and HLA in healthy donors. Study outcomes and limitations: The majority of CMV-associated TCR beta chains were reported as apparently HLA-restricted in a later analysis. Within the data, a cluster of highly shared sequence variants was likely a sequencing artifact.

To note about this clone: Its matching antigen is unknown.

The study ran its PCR with 60 Vbeta and 13 Jbeta primers. Method: immunoSEQ multiplex PCR; TCRdb's copy keeps in-frame clones and lacks some. The table has roughly 100,000 clones, about 77% seen once; the top ten hold about 9.4%. Sequencing was done on a sample of PBMCs. The source of this sequence is a woman between 18 and 29 years old in good health and CMV-seropositive.

The CDR3 is CASSQPVGVPDTQYF. The DNA of the CDR3 is TGCGCCAGCAGCCAGCCGGTCGGGGTCCCAGATACGCAGTATTTT. The chain joins TRBV4-1 to TRBJ2-3; the D gene is possibly TRBD2 (5 bases). This CDR3 is 15 amino acids long. Trimming left V 3 bases short and J 4 bases short, with 14 bases between. In germline, CDR1 is MGHRA, CDR2 YSYEKL.